Presented here are 24 T cell receptor beta chains from one specimen sequenced in a study of blood T cell repertoires in COVID-19. Data came from immunoSEQ multiplex PCR; TCRdb stores just in-frame clones and leaves some out. The data show approximately 130,000 clones, almost 70% seen once. Sequenced material: peripheral blood. The receptor source for this set is a woman aged 70-85 years with acute or convalescent COVID-19.

The V call is TRBV4-3, the J call TRBJ1-2; TRBD1 agrees at 8 bases. J gave up 8 bases and V 1 base, and 3 bases lay outside the gene matches. The CDR3 loop spans 13 amino acids. From germline, CDR1 is LGHNA and CDR2 YSLEER. DNA of the CDR3: TGCGCCAGCAGCCAAGTCAGGGGGCAAGGCTACACCTTC. It specifies CASSQVRGQGYTF.

This clone has only a few counts. V gene TRBV30 combines with J gene TRBJ2-7; D remains unclear. Germline CDR1 GTSNPN, CDR2 SVGIG (reference sequence). Trimming removed 4 bases from V and 0 bases from J, with 7 bases in between. The CDR3 contains 12 residues. CDR3: CAWTVDSYEQYF. CDR3 DNA: TGTGCCTGGACGGTTGACTCCTACGAGCAGTACTTC.

This rearrangement joins TRBV6-5 to TRBJ2-1, with D possibly matching TRBD2 (6 bases). CDR1 MNHEY and CDR2 SVGAGI come from the germline V gene. The CDR3 spans 13 residues. The V end lost 0 bases, the J end lost 15 bases, and 15 bases lay between the germline ends. CDR3 coding DNA: TGTGCCAGCAGTTACTCGCGGGACGGATCTTTGTTCTTC. It specifies CASSYSRDGSLFF.

The V call is TRBV15, the J call TRBJ2-5; D may be TRBD2 (5 bases). The V gene's germline CDR1 is LNHNV and CDR2 YYDKDF (reference sequence). CDR3 size: 16 residues. V was cut by 1 base and J by 2 bases, with 14 bases left in between. The CDR3 protein is CATSRVEGGPQETQYF. The CDR3 DNA is TGTGCCACCAGCAGAGTCGAGGGTGGGCCTCAAGAGACCCAGTACTTC.

This clone has a handful of counts. The chain combines TRBV2 with TRBJ2-2; 8 bases fit TRBD1. The length of the CDR3 is 15 residues. Germline V gene data show CDR1 as SNHLY and CDR2 as FYNNEI. V was clipped by 3 bases and J by 0 bases; unmatched bases: 0. This CDR3 is CASSEDRANTGELFF. CDR3 nucleotide sequence: TGTGCCAGCAGTGAGGACAGGGCGAACACCGGGGAGCTGTTTTTT. Drawing the rest from reference TRBV2 and TRBJ2-2, the complete variable domain is EPEVTQTPSHQVTQMGQEVILRCVPISNHLYFYWYRQILGQKVEFLVSFYNNEISEKSEIFDDQFSVERPDGSNFTLKIRSTKLEDSAMYFCASSEDRANTGELFFGEGSRLTVL.

The chain joins TRBV6-5 to TRBJ2-7; D not resolved. V was pared by 2 bases and J by 6 bases, with 11 bases between. This CDR3 comprises 13 residues. Germline values: CDR1 MNHEY, CDR2 SVGAGI. The CDR3 DNA reads as TGTGCCAGCAGTTACAACAGTCGGTCCGAGCAGTACTTC. It yields the protein CASSYNSRSEQYF.

The J gene is TRBJ2-5, the V gene TRBV7-2; 8 nucleotides align to TRBD2. The V gene's germline CDR1 is SGHTA and CDR2 FQGNSA. This CDR3 contains 15 residues. Trimming took 5 bases from V and 3 from J; bases not matched to a gene: 8. The CDR3 is CASSPRTGGEETQYF. The CDR3 DNA is TGTGCCAGCAGCCCCAGGACCGGGGGGGAAGAGACCCAGTACTTC.

This clone was found once. The V gene is TRBV6-5, the J gene TRBJ2-4; 7 bases match TRBD1. The CDR3 covers 13 residues. J was trimmed by 0 bases and V by 8 bases; bases with no gene match: 1. The germline V gene has CDR1 MNHEY and CDR2 SVGAGI. The CDR3 here is CASGQVAKNIQYF. The CDR3 nucleotides read TGTGCCAGCGGACAGGTAGCCAAAAACATTCAGTACTTC.

The chain employs TRBV5-1 and TRBJ1-1; D is possibly TRBD1 (5 bases). Germline CDR1 is SGHRS and CDR2 is YFSETQ. Trimming pared 0 bases from V and 1 base from J, leaving 10 bases between. This CDR3 is 15 amino acids long. The CDR3 here is CASSLGGGRNTEAFF. The CDR3 bases are TGCGCCAGCAGCTTGGGGGGCGGTCGGAACACTGAAGCTTTCTTT.

This chain links TRBV6-4 with TRBJ2-2; 7 nucleotides line up with TRBD1. Germline V lookup: CDR1 MRHNA, CDR2 SNTAGT. V gave up 8 bases and J gave up 1 base; unmatched junction bases: 4. This CDR3 is 14 amino acids long. CDR3 nucleotides: TGTGCCAGCTCTCGGGACAGGAACACCGGGGAGCTGTTTTTT. Its protein product is CASSRDRNTGELFF.

This sequence joins TRBV19 and TRBJ2-1; 11 bases line up with TRBD1. Germline CDR1 and CDR2: LNHDA and SQIVND (reference sequence). J gave up 4 bases and V 5 bases, and 10 bases lay outside the gene matches. The CDR3 is 17 amino acids. The CDR3 coding sequence is TGTGCCAGTAGTTTTCGAAGGACAGGGGGCGTTTACAATGAGCAGTTCTTC. Translation: CASSFRRTGGVYNEQFF.

The V and J genes are TRBV2 and TRBJ2-2; 7 nucleotides align to TRBD1. This CDR3 is built from 15 residues. Trimming at V came to 6 bases and at J to 0 bases, leaving 4 bases not matched to a gene. Germline V gene lookup returns CDR1 SNHLY and CDR2 FYNNEI. The CDR3 protein is CASSPGTANTGELFF. The CDR3 DNA sequence: TGTGCCAGCAGCCCCGGGACAGCGAACACCGGGGAGCTGTTTTTT.

V gene TRBV11-3 combines with J gene TRBJ2-3, with 12 positions matching TRBD2. Per the germline V gene, CDR1 is SGHNT and CDR2 is YENEEA. The J segment lost 3 bases and the V segment lost 5 bases, leaving 3 bases of the junction unmatched. This CDR3 region has 15 residues. The CDR3: CASSVGTSGTDTQYF. In DNA, the CDR3 is TGTGCCAGCAGCGTCGGGACTAGCGGGACAGATACGCAGTATTTT.

This clone has only a few counts. V gene TRBV6-5 combines with J gene TRBJ2-1; 8 bases match TRBD1. This CDR3 spans 14 amino acids. Germline lookup yields CDR1 MNHEY and CDR2 SVGAGI. The trim removed 7 bases at V and 8 bases at J, leaving 10 bases unmatched. The CDR3 reads CASTTGQGDYEQFF. The CDR3 nucleotides are TGTGCCAGCACCACAGGACAGGGAGATTATGAGCAGTTCTTC.

This chain uses TRBV4-2 with TRBJ2-7, with 14 bases aligning to TRBD2. The CDR3 length is 15 residues. Germline-derived CDR1 and CDR2 are LGHNA and YNFKEQ. Trimming took 5 bases from V and 6 from J; bases not matched to a gene: 6. The CDR3 region is CASSVGTSGSREQYF. The DNA of the CDR3 is TGTGCCAGCAGCGTCGGGACTAGCGGGAGTCGCGAGCAGTACTTC.

This CDR3 is CAISAGGYTEAFF. The CDR3 DNA reads as TGTGCCATCAGTGCTGGGGGGTATACTGAAGCTTTCTTT. V usage is TRBV10-3 and J usage is TRBJ1-1; tentative D call: TRBD1 (5 bases). Trimming took 4 bases from V and 5 from J, leaving 11 bases between them. This CDR3 has 13 amino acids. Per the germline V gene, CDR1 is ENHRY and CDR2 is SYGVKD.

The gene calls are TRBV30 and TRBJ1-1; D is possibly TRBD1 (6 bases). CDR1 is GTSNPN, CDR2 SVGIG, per germline (reference sequence). Trimming took 7 bases from V and 1 from J, leaving 13 bases between them. This CDR3 has 13 amino acids. DNA of the CDR3: TGTGCCTCCTCACGGACAGCGAACACTGAAGCTTTCTTT. This sequence encodes CASSRTANTEAFF. Based on the CDR3 plus reference TRBV30 and TRBJ1-1, the full variable domain is SQTIHQWPATLVQPVGSPLSLECTVEGTSNPNLYWYRQAAGRGLQLLFYSVGIGQISSEVPQNLSASRPQDRQFILSSKKLLLSDSGFYLCASSRTANTEAFFGQGTRLTVV.

The V gene is TRBV7-8, the J gene TRBJ2-3, with 11 bases aligning to TRBD1. The CDR3 is made up of 17 amino acids. J gave up 1 base and V 1 base, and 4 bases lay outside the gene matches. CDR1 is SGHVS and CDR2 is FQNEAQ in the germline V gene. The CDR3 is CASSLVRGQGGTDTQYF. CDR3 DNA sequence: TGTGCCAGCAGCTTAGTAAGGGGACAGGGGGGCACAGATACGCAGTATTTT. The full variable domain, rest sourced from reference TRBV7-8 and TRBJ2-3, is GAGVSQSPRYKVAKRGQDVALRCDPISGHVSLFWYQQALGQGPEFLTYFQNEAQLDKSGLPSDRFFAERPEGSVSTLKIQRTQQEDSAVYLCASSLVRGQGGTDTQYFGPGTRLTVL.

J is TRBJ2-7 and V is TRBV18, with 11 bases that match TRBD1. With 3 bases clipped from V and 4 bases from J, the junction kept 5 bases outside the gene matches. This CDR3 is 15 amino acids long. Germline CDR1 and CDR2: KGHSH and LQKENI. The DNA of the CDR3 is TGTGCCAGCTCACCCGGGACAGGGGGAACATACGAGCAGTACTTC. Translating gives CASSPGTGGTYEQYF.

This clone was counted only a few times. V and J are TRBV19 and TRBJ2-2; D is possibly TRBD2 (5 bases). The CDR3 is made up of 15 amino acids. Trimming left V 3 bases short and J 6 bases short, with 14 bases between. Germline CDR1 reads LNHDA; CDR2 reads SQIVND (reference sequence). The CDR3 sequence is CASSILALGAGELFF. DNA of the CDR3: TGTGCCAGTAGTATTTTAGCGCTGGGAGCCGGGGAGCTGTTTTTT.

This clone was recorded a few times. This chain links TRBV4-1 with TRBJ1-2, with 9 bases that match TRBD1. V lost 4 bases and J lost 3; bases outside the gene matches: 3. Germline V gene data show CDR1 as MGHRA and CDR2 as YSYEKL. The length of the CDR3 is 14 residues. The CDR3 reads CASSRGQGHYGYTF. The CDR3, as DNA: TGCGCCAGCAGCCGGGGACAGGGACACTATGGCTACACCTTC.

The chain links TRBV5-5 to TRBJ1-5, with 8 bases lining up with TRBD1. V was pared by 5 bases and J by 8 bases, with 15 bases of the junction left unmatched. The CDR3 extends over 16 amino acids. The germline V gene has CDR1 SGHKS and CDR2 YYEKEE (reference sequence). As DNA, the CDR3 is TGTGCCAGCAGGGCGGGAGACAGGGGTGTGTTGGAGCCCCAGCATTTT. Its translation: CASRAGDRGVLEPQHF. The full variable domain, rest sourced from reference TRBV5-5 and TRBJ1-5, is DAGVTQSPTHLIKTRGQQVTLRCSPISGHKSVSWYQQVLGQGPQFIFQYYEKEERGRGNFPDRFSARQFPNYSSELNVNALLLGDSALYLCASRAGDRGVLEPQHFGDGTRLSIL.

The rearrangement links TRBV9 to TRBJ2-2; the match to TRBD1 covers 11 bases. Germline V gives CDR1 SGDLS, CDR2 YYNGEE. With V trimmed by 4 bases and J by 2 bases, 4 bases remained unmatched. CDR3 length equals 16 residues. The CDR3 DNA reads as TGTGCCAGCAGCCCCGGGACAGGGGGAAACACCGGGGAGCTGTTTTTT. It specifies CASSPGTGGNTGELFF.

CDR3: CASSRGLMSSYNEQFF. CDR3 bases: TGTGCCAGTAGTAGGGGACTAATGAGCTCCTACAATGAGCAGTTCTTC. V and J are TRBV19 and TRBJ2-1; 7 bases fit TRBD2. This CDR3 spans 16 amino acids. The J segment lost 0 bases and the V segment lost 4 bases, leaving 6 bases of the junction unmatched. CDR1 is LNHDA, CDR2 SQIVND, per germline (reference sequence).